This is a list of T cell receptor beta chains from one sample in a study of shared clonotypes between healthy human individuals. Method: immunoSEQ multiplex PCR; TCRdb's copy keeps in-frame clones and lacks some. The table lists about 960,000 clones, 70% to 85% of them singletons. The specimen was memory CD4+ T cells sorted from blood. All receptors come from a man between 18 and 35 years old in good health. The CDR3 runs from the conserved cysteine through the conserved F or W. D genes are given only for firm matches. Clone size, where shown, is once, few, many, or a class for clones that have expanded.

J	V	size	D	CDR3	DNA
TRBJ2-2	TRBV14	.	.	CASSQGANGELFF	TGTGCCAGCAGCCAAGGAGCTAACGGGGAGCTGTTTTTT
TRBJ2-1	TRBV7-9	.	.	CASSLSREQFF	TGTGCCAGCAGCTTATCCCGGGAGCAGTTCTTC
TRBJ1-6	TRBV11-2	few	.	CASSPQGKGNYSPLHF	TGTGCCAGCAGTCCCCAGGGAAAAGGGAATTATTCACCCCTCCACTTT
TRBJ1-3	TRBV7-8	.	.	CASGLLNTIYF	TGTGCCAGCGGGCTACTTAACACCATATATTTT
TRBJ2-1	TRBV19	.	.	CASSTGVKVVEQFF	TGTGCCAGTAGTACCGGGGTGAAAGTTGTTGAGCAGTTCTTC
TRBJ2-5	TRBV9	few	TRBD2	CASSVVASGAIAETQYF	TGTGCCAGCAGCGTAGTGGCTAGCGGAGCCATCGCAGAGACCCAGTACTTC
TRBJ1-2	TRBV19	once	TRBD1	CASSMTGGAGYTF	TGTGCCAGTAGTATGACAGGGGGCGCCGGCTACACCTTC
TRBJ1-6	TRBV30	.	TRBD1	CAWGQGAHSPLHF	TGTGCCTGGGGGCAGGGGGCCCATTCACCCCTCCACTTT
TRBJ2-3	TRBV5-1	.	.	CASSHTSTDTQYF	TGCGCCAGCAGCCACACTAGCACAGATACGCAGTATTTT
TRBJ2-7	TRBV18	.	.	CASSQGPGPSEQYF	TGTGCCAGCTCACAAGGACCGGGGCCCAGCGAGCAGTACTTC
TRBJ2-1	TRBV10-3	.	.	CAIRSFAHEQFF	TGTGCCATCCGGTCCTTTGCCCATGAGCAGTTCTTC
TRBJ2-7	TRBV5-1	.	TRBD2	CASSWGSSGSDEQYF	TGCGCCAGCAGCTGGGGGTCTAGCGGGAGCGACGAGCAGTACTTC
TRBJ1-4	TRBV6-5	.	.	CASRRGGNEKLFF	TGTGCCAGCCGCCGGGGGGGTAATGAAAAACTGTTTTTT
TRBJ2-7	TRBV7-2	.	.	CASSLVPDSRYYEQYF	TGTGCCAGCAGCTTAGTACCGGATTCCCGTTACTACGAGCAGTACTTC
TRBJ1-1	TRBV18	.	.	CASSPQGNTEAFF	TGTGCCAGCTCACCACAGGGAAACACTGAAGCTTTCTTT
TRBJ1-6	TRBV27	.	.	CASSSGVGATSPLHF	TGTGCCAGCAGCTCGGGGGTTGGAGCTACTTCACCCCTCCACTTT
TRBJ2-7	TRBV5-5	.	.	CASSLSLYEQYF	TGTGCCAGCAGCTTGAGCTTGTACGAGCAGTACTTC
TRBJ2-5	TRBV5-1	.	TRBD1	CASSRDRQQETQYF	TGCGCCAGCAGCAGGGACAGGCAACAAGAGACCCAGTACTTC
TRBJ1-2	TRBV19	.	TRBD1	CASSTRQGASGYTF	TGTGCCAGTAGTACTCGACAGGGGGCCAGTGGCTACACCTTC
TRBJ1-1	TRBV6-5	once	TRBD1	CASSSGQGTEAFF	TGTGCCAGCAGTTCCGGACAGGGCACTGAAGCTTTCTTT
TRBJ1-5	TRBV12-5	.	.	CASGLDIGSKPQHF	TGTGCTAGTGGTTTGGATATAGGAAGTAAGCCCCAGCATTTT
TRBJ2-7	TRBV9	.	TRBD1	CASSLGQDPTYEQYF	TGTGCCAGCAGCTTAGGACAGGACCCAACCTACGAGCAGTACTTC
TRBJ2-6	TRBV5-1	.	.	CASSLRQDSLGGANVLTF	TGCGCCAGCAGCTTGCGGCAGGACAGTCTTGGTGGGGCCAACGTCCTGACTTTC
TRBJ2-3	TRBV6-1	.	TRBD1	CASWDRAGTDTQYF	TGTGCCAGCTGGGACAGGGCGGGCACAGATACGCAGTATTTT
TRBJ1-5	TRBV7-7	.	.	CASSLELGQPQHF	TGTGCTAGCAGCTTAGAGCTCGGTCAGCCCCAGCATTTT
TRBJ2-7	TRBV5-8	few	TRBD2	CASTSLGTSGTQWGTEQYF	TGTGCCAGCACTTCGCTGGGGACTAGCGGGACCCAGTGGGGTACCGAGCAGTACTTC
TRBJ1-6	TRBV5-5	.	TRBD1	CASSVEQGPYNSPLHF	TGTGCCAGCAGCGTCGAACAGGGGCCCTATAATTCACCCCTCCACTTT
TRBJ1-1	TRBV5-1	.	TRBD1	CASSPGTGGWAEAFF	TGCGCCAGCAGCCCGGGGACAGGGGGATGGGCTGAAGCTTTCTTT
TRBJ1-1	TRBV29-1	.	.	CSGGRPSGNTEAFF	TGCAGCGGGGGTCGTCCTTCAGGAAACACTGAAGCTTTCTTT
TRBJ1-1	TRBV28	few	.	CASSSGDTEAFF	TGTGCCAGCAGTTCCGGGGACACTGAAGCTTTCTTT